This T cell receptor (beta chain) was observed in a study of control samples from healthy donors and cancer patients. Assay used: immunoSEQ multiplex PCR; TCRdb lists only in-frame clones, some missing. The table shows around 70,000 clones, with roughly 89% occurring only once. The sequence derives from a woman in her forties or fifties with colorectal cancer. The sample comprised PBMCs.

In DNA, the CDR3 is TGTGCCAGCAGTGTTTTGGTCGGGAAGCAGTACGTC. Translated: CASSVLVGKQYV. The chain uses TRBV2 and TRBJ2-7; D may be TRBD2 (5 bases). The CDR3 spans 12 residues. CDR1 and CDR2 (germline): SNHLY, FYNNEI. Trimming removed 4 bases at V and 8 bases at J, with 12 bases between.